This TCR beta chain comes out of a study of CD8+ T cells in alopecia areata. Study-wide background: Spontaneously alopecic C3H/HeJ graft donors, about 6-13 months old, gave skin to roughly 7-10-week-old female C3H/HeJ mice. Whole-study findings and limits: Researchers report lesional scalp, most notably alopecia totalis/universalis, outstripped normal scalp in clonality.

Extraction and reverse transcription of RNA yielded cDNA as the sequencing template. TCRdb's table, derived via immunoSEQ multiplex PCR, lists solely in-frame clones and lacks some. The counts give about 120,000 clones, none of them seen only once; roughly a fifth is held by the top ten. There are 16 residues in the CDR3. Germline-derived CDR1 and CDR2 are NSHNY and SYGAGN. About this clone: The target antigen is unknown. Mismatch with germline at one junction end may stem from a read error. Mouse gene names apply. The read halts 4 residues ahead of the CDR3 end, with the missing end drawn from the germline J gene.

This receptor was taken from a C3H/HeJ mouse with alopecia areata. For this strain, the MHC haplotype corresponds to H2-k. The specimen was lesional skin. This chain connects TRBV13-1 to TRBJ2-3; D possibly corresponds to TRBD2 (7 bases). The sequenced CDR3 bases are TGTGCCCGCAGTGGGGATGGGGGGCGCGGTGCAGAA. This gives the protein CARSGDGGRGAE. The full-length CDR3 reads as CARSGDGGRGAETLYF.